This note documents a single T cell receptor (beta chain) sequence. This clonotype was observed a single time. Its antigen remains undetermined. No qualities accompany the bases; no much larger clone lies one base away. This entry belongs to a study of post-analysis software for immune sequencing data (dated by TCRdb to the mid-2010s). In the study overall: Relapsing-remitting, secondary progressive and progressive-relapsing multiple sclerosis were recorded as disease courses, and subtype annotation was lacking for some patients. A subset of samples was prepared in parallel using single-end sample barcoding, then pooled and co-amplified after Illumina adapter ligation. The patient repertoires were set against eleven to twelve previously published healthy control repertoires from donors whose ages ranged from about 6 to 25 years. Study-level results and caveats: The multiple sclerosis patient group was slightly younger than the control group. Multiple sclerosis patients had significantly lower normalized Chao1 diversity than controls, a result that suggests substantial peripheral T-cell clonal expansion. When samples were clustered directly using the F measure, samples prepared in the same batch co-clustered strongly, which prompted a batch-effect correction. Patients showed significantly higher frequencies than controls for roughly five TRBV segments, among them TRBV5-6, TRBV5-1 and TRBV20-1.

Library preparation used PCR. Sequencing was carried out with an Illumina HiSeq 2500. To reduce PCR and sequencing biases, unique molecular identifiers were incorporated into the TCR beta cDNA libraries. Per 1 to 10 million input T cells, roughly 500,000 cDNA molecules were obtained, such that each molecule approximated one T cell. Patient libraries were prepared and sequenced with the same protocol used for the earlier healthy control dataset. Samples belonging to the same batch were prepared together, multiplexed and sequenced on a shared HiSeq lane. As for the authors' bioinformatics: MIGEC handled the raw barcoded reads, throwing out single-read molecular identifier groups before consensus assembly and CDR3 extraction. VDJtools was used for post-analysis of the clonotype tables, with diversity normalized by down-sampling every dataset to the smallest sample size. In repertoire overlap clustering, CDR3 amino acid sequences, but not nucleotide sequences, were matched to correct batch-related cross-sample contamination. TCRdb itself trimmed the public reads at Q25 with fastp, ran MiXCR and retained productive beta chains. Every CDR3 protein is listed once, alongside the most common genes and DNA of its rows. The V and J calls and clone size are TCRdb's, not the authors'. The sample yields some 690,000 distinct CDR3 sequences; less than 35% were counted once. The leading ten clones occupy more than 0.45% of the sample.

To demonstrate the VDJtools post-analysis software, TCR beta repertoires were profiled from the peripheral blood of more than ten young patients with multiple sclerosis. Multiple sclerosis patients were children and adolescents aged roughly 6 to 16 years. Trimming leaves V shorter by 1 base and J shorter by 3 bases, with the junction holding 9 bases beyond the gene matches. Taken from cysteine to phenylalanine, the CDR3 has 16 residues. Kept here is only the CDR3 DNA, which spans 48 bases and is read in frame from base 1. CDR1 and CDR2 (SGHDT, YYEEEE) derive from the germline V gene. The sequence is built from TRBV5-6 and TRBJ2-7; 8 junctional bases match TRBD2. This clonotype was obtained from a girl aged 10 to 17 with multiple sclerosis. The source material was blood. The CDR3 in this case is CASSLPREVRGYEQYF. The DNA reads TGTGCCAGCAGCTTGCCGCGGGAGGTCCGGGGCTACGAGCAGTACTTC.